This TCR beta chain was observed in a study of T cell repertoires in cytomegalovirus infection. In the study overall: Carrying CMV and the relevant HLA type showed in public TCR beta signatures.

Each CDR3 protein gets one entry after TCRdb re-called the reads with MiXCR. The sample includes some 300,000 distinct CDR3 sequences, roughly 9.3% of them seen just once. In its sample, this clonotype was seen many times. Germline loops: CDR1 SQVTM, CDR2 ANQGSEA. The CDR3 has 13 amino acids. Trimming left V 7 bases short and J 0 bases short, with 12 bases between. This TCR was sampled from a human donor in good health (CMV status not recorded). Some clones in this sample may be carry-over from other donors' samples. Sequenced sample: PBMCs. This rearrangement joins TRBV29-1 to TRBJ2-5; D is possibly TRBD2 (5 bases). The DNA for the CDR3 is TGCAGCGGGGAGAGGCATAACCAAGAGACCCAGTACTTC. This translates into CSGERHNQETQYF.